The clone carrying this TCR beta chain was seen only once. Assignment of participants to cohorts was predicated upon participant-reported clinical history. The sample comes from a study of blood T cell repertoires in COVID-19. Across the whole study: PBMCs, B-cell-depleted T cells, or T cells provided the cDNA or gDNA that made up the material.

The table came from immunoSEQ multiplex PCR; TCRdb's copy has only in-frame clones and leaves some out. The sample lists about 150,000 clones, around four fifths occurring once. There are 14 residues in the CDR3. J lost 4 bases, V lost 4 bases, and 4 bases had no gene match. Germline assignment: CDR1 PRHDT and CDR2 FYEKMQ (reference sequence). This chain connects TRBV13 to TRBJ2-7, with 10 bases lining up with TRBD2. This sequence originates from a woman aged 40-49 years who had recovered from COVID-19. Sequenced sample: PBMCs or T cells enriched from blood (not recorded which). As DNA, the CDR3 is TGTGCCAGCAGCTCATCTAGCGGGAGTTACGAGCAGTACTTC. This codes for CASSSSSGSYEQYF.